Reported below is one T cell receptor (beta chain). The target of this receptor is not known. Per-nucleotide qualities are absent, and no much larger clonotype sits a single base away. Each collaborating institution followed its own protocols to collect whole blood in K2EDTA tubes. For TCRbeta analysis, collaborators shipped samples in one of three forms: frozen whole blood, isolated PBMCs, or DNA extracted from either of those sample types. The record originates from a study of blood T cell repertoires in COVID-19 (TCRdb year 2020). A note on the overall study: The collaborator samples originated in the United States, Italy and Spain and spanned the acute and convalescent phases of COVID-19. Where HLA class I and class II types were available, the types were taken from metadata supplied by the sample provider, not from assay-based typing. Samples came from the ongoing ImmuneRACE study (first 160 participants) plus 1,254 subjects from 6 global collaborators. Sample metadata almost always included a de-identified subject ID, COVID-19 status, age in years and sex. The repertoires were released in a freely available public database meant as a resource for research on the immune response to SARS-CoV-2. Deeply sampled blood TCRbeta repertoires from subjects exposed to, actively infected with, or recovered from COVID-19 were included in the dataset. The material from the prospective study consisted of cDNA or gDNA derived from T cells, B-cell-depleted T cells, or PBMCs. Beyond this particular receptor, the publication reports: The amount of clinical and demographic metadata varied by source and participant and was provided uncurated.

Its CDR3 holds 15 amino acids, cysteine through phenylalanine. Of all the DNA, just the CDR3 is kept, 45 bases in frame from base 1. V drops 5 bases and J drops 0 bases, leaving 8 bases in between. From the germline V gene, CDR1 is MNHEY and CDR2 is SVGEGT. TCRbeta CDR3 regions were amplified from genomic DNA by means of the immunoSEQ Assay, a bias-controlled multiplex PCR. Per the source publication's procedure: The number of nucleated cells in each sample was estimated by amplification of reference gene primers within the assay. To quantify the absolute abundance of each unique TCRbeta CDR3 rearrangement, sequence reads were collapsed and filtered. For each sample, productive Simpson clonality was calculated by taking the square root of Simpson's diversity index across productive rearrangements. TCRdb mirrors the immuneACCESS table, restricted to in-frame sequences. Some clones are absent from its copies; in checked studies, under half trace to an unresolved V gene, and the reason for the others is unknown. Clone size and the V and J calls come from that table; the DNA yielded D and trimming. This sample holds about 85,000 clones; 90% were observed only once. In total, the top ten clones hold around 4.5% of the sample.

Input material: peripheral blood. The chain joins TRBV6-2 or TRBV6-3 to TRBJ2-6, with no confident D gene call. The origin of this receptor is a woman older than 75 with active or convalescent COVID-19. The CDR3 reads as follows: CASSTVRSGANVLTF. The sequenced DNA: TGTGCCAGCAGTACGGTCCGCTCTGGGGCCAACGTCCTGACTTTC.